The 21 T cell receptor beta chains below all came from one sample that was sequenced in a study of blood T cell repertoires in COVID-19. Using immunoSEQ multiplex PCR, the repertoire was profiled, and TCRdb retains in-frame clones only, with some absent. The repertoire holds about 240,000 clones, with approximately 90% as singletons. The sample taken for sequencing was PBMCs or T cells enriched from blood (not recorded which). These receptors were taken from a woman in her twenties or thirties who had recovered from COVID-19.

This rearrangement joins TRBV19 to TRBJ2-1; 8 positions agree with TRBD2. CDR1 and CDR2 from the germline V gene are LNHDA and SQIVND (reference sequence). There are 14 residues in the CDR3. The V segment lost 3 bases and the J segment 9 bases; nucleotides outside the gene matches: 7. The CDR3 is CASSIGAGVSEQFF. CDR3 DNA: TGTGCCAGTAGTATCGGAGCGGGAGTCAGTGAGCAGTTCTTC.

The rearrangement links TRBV28 to TRBJ1-6; 8 nucleotides align to TRBD1. The CDR3 runs 15 residues. V was pared by 5 bases and J by 5 bases, with 5 bases of the junction left unmatched. CDR1 and CDR2 (germline): MDHEN, SYDVKM. This chain's CDR3 is CASSDPTGDNSPLHF. The CDR3 DNA sequence: TGTGCCAGCAGTGACCCGACAGGGGATAATTCACCCCTCCACTTT.

The chain carries TRBV3-1 (or the pseudogene TRBV3-2) and TRBJ2-5; D is ambiguous. Germline lookup yields CDR1 LGHDT and CDR2 YNNKEL (reference sequence). This CDR3 is 12 amino acids long. Trimming shortened V by 4 bases and J by 5 bases, and 8 bases separated the two germline ends. CDR3 in amino acids: CASSRLGETQYF. The CDR3 region has the DNA TGTGCCAGCAGCCGCCTCGGGGAGACCCAGTACTTC.

The chain links TRBV19 to TRBJ2-3, with TRBD1 matching 7 bases. Per germline, CDR1 LNHDA and CDR2 SQIVND (reference sequence). This CDR3 contains 17 residues. The trim removed 5 bases at V and 6 bases at J, leaving 17 bases unmatched. The CDR3 coding sequence is TGTGCCAGTAGTGCCCTCCCACTAGGGGGCGTTAGGGATACGCAGTATTTT. Its translation: CASSALPLGGVRDTQYF.

V is TRBV6-1 and J is TRBJ1-2, with 7 bases fitting TRBD1. The CDR3 is 14 amino acids. Trimming cost V 3 bases and J 6 bases; bases outside gene matches: 7. Germline V CDR1 and CDR2: MNHNS, SASEGT. Here the CDR3 reads CASSDDGTAHGYTF. For the CDR3, the DNA is TGTGCCAGCAGTGATGACGGGACAGCCCATGGCTACACCTTC.

This clone was seen a handful of times. CDR3 protein: CASSVSPRVATEAFF. In DNA form, the CDR3 reads TGTGCCAGCAGCGTAAGCCCCAGGGTCGCCACTGAAGCTTTCTTT. V usage is TRBV9 and J usage is TRBJ1-1, with D possibly matching TRBD1 (5 bases). Germline V gene sequence: CDR1 SGDLS, CDR2 YYNGEE. This CDR3 spans 15 amino acids. Trimming took off 1 base at V and 4 bases at J, with 14 bases between the two ends.

The chain carries TRBV6-1 and TRBJ1-3; D uncertain. V was cut by 1 base and J by 4 bases, with 11 bases left in between. This CDR3 comprises 15 residues. Germline V gene sequence: CDR1 MNHNS, CDR2 SASEGT. Here the CDR3 reads CASSEVRGSGNTIYF. CDR3 sequence (DNA): TGTGCCAGCAGTGAAGTTCGAGGGTCCGGAAACACCATATATTTT.

The chain uses TRBV5-4 and TRBJ1-1, with 7 bases matching TRBD1. Germline V gives CDR1 SGHNT, CDR2 YYREEE (reference sequence). The trim removed 0 bases at V and 3 bases at J, leaving 8 bases unmatched. The CDR3 sequence is 16 residues long. The CDR3 sequence: CASSLGQGVGDTEAFF. In nucleotides, the CDR3 is TGTGCCAGCAGCTTGGGGCAGGGGGTCGGCGACACTGAAGCTTTCTTT.

The V call is TRBV18, the J call TRBJ1-1, with D maybe TRBD1 (5 bases). The length of the CDR3 is 14 residues. The germline V gene encodes CDR1 KGHSH and CDR2 LQKENI. Trimming took off 3 bases at V and 0 bases at J, with 8 bases between the two ends. The CDR3 protein is CASSPRAMNTEAFF. The CDR3 DNA reads TGTGCCAGCTCACCCAGGGCTATGAACACTGAAGCTTTCTTT.

The chain links TRBV5-4 to TRBJ2-2; 11 bases are shared with TRBD1. The CDR3 loop spans 17 amino acids. The germline CDR1 and CDR2 sequences are SGHNT and YYREEE (reference sequence). The V segment lost 0 bases and the J segment 3 bases; nucleotides outside the gene matches: 4. The CDR3 nucleotides read TGTGCCAGCAGCTTGGCTCGGACAGGGGGCGACACCGGGGAGCTGTTTTTT. This translates into CASSLARTGGDTGELFF.

This chain connects TRBV4-3 to TRBJ1-2; a possible D gene is TRBD1 (6 bases). There are 15 residues in the CDR3. CDR1 is LGHNA, CDR2 YSLEER, per germline. V was shortened by 0 bases and J by 4 bases, with 12 bases between the two germline ends. CDR3 in amino acids: CASSQDSGTIYGYTF. The CDR3 DNA follows: TGCGCCAGCAGCCAAGATTCCGGGACAATCTATGGCTACACCTTC.

This clone has a count of ten or more. V and J are TRBV19 and TRBJ2-3; tentative D call: TRBD1 (6 bases). The CDR3 extends over 15 amino acids. The germline V and J ends were trimmed by 3 bases and 0 bases, with 10 bases remaining between them. Germline CDR1 is LNHDA and CDR2 is SQIVND (reference sequence). For the CDR3, the DNA is TGTGCCAGTAGTATTGGGGGCGGCAGCACAGATACGCAGTATTTT. This codes for CASSIGGGSTDTQYF.

V usage is TRBV28 and J usage is TRBJ2-3; D is perhaps TRBD2 (5 bases). Trimming pared 6 bases from V and 0 bases from J, leaving 10 bases between. This CDR3 is 14 amino acids long. The germline CDR1 and CDR2 sequences are MDHEN and SYDVKM. CDR3 sequence (DNA): TGTGCCAGCAGAAGAGGGTTAAGCACAGATACGCAGTATTTT. Translated, it gives CASRRGLSTDTQYF.

The chain has TRBV4-3 and TRBJ1-1; D is perhaps TRBD1 (6 bases). V was pared by 4 bases and J by 6 bases, with 18 bases between. The germline V gene encodes CDR1 LGHNA and CDR2 YSLEER. The CDR3 sequence is 15 residues long. The CDR3 nucleotides read TGCGCCAGCAGCCCACAGGCACAGGGTGGCGCTGAAGCTTTCTTT. It codes for CASSPQAQGGAEAFF.

This clone was picked up a small number of times. This chain joins TRBV5-1 and TRBJ1-1; 10 bases are shared with TRBD1. From germline, CDR1 is SGHRS and CDR2 YFSETQ. V gave up 5 bases and J gave up 3 bases; unmatched junction bases: 7. The CDR3 has 15 amino acids. As DNA, the CDR3 is TGCGCCAGCAGGGACAGGGGGTCGGGAGACACTGAAGCTTTCTTT. Translating gives CASRDRGSGDTEAFF.

The chain recombines TRBV29-1 with TRBJ2-7; the D gene is possibly TRBD2 (6 bases). CDR3 size: 15 residues. Trimming left V 6 bases short and J 7 bases short, with 25 bases between. Germline values: CDR1 SQVTM, CDR2 ANQGSEA. The CDR3 loop reads CSVVRDPLFAGEQYF. The CDR3 nucleotides are TGCAGCGTGGTCCGGGACCCCCTCTTCGCGGGAGAGCAGTACTTC.

The rearrangement joins TRBV7-9 to TRBJ1-1; D is undetermined. Germline CDR1 SEHNR, CDR2 FQNEAQ (reference sequence). V lost 5 bases, J lost 5 bases, and 12 bases lay in between. The CDR3 runs to 13 residues. The chain's CDR3 is CASSRPPVTEAFF. DNA of the CDR3: TGTGCCAGCAGCCGCCCCCCAGTGACTGAAGCTTTCTTT.

This chain connects TRBV9 to TRBJ1-2; 10 bases fit TRBD1. The CDR3 runs to 22 residues. Per the germline V gene, CDR1 is SGDLS and CDR2 is YYNGEE. The V segment lost 3 bases and the J segment 6 bases; nucleotides outside the gene matches: 29. CDR3 nucleotides: TGTGCCAGCAGCGCCCAGACCCCTCCCCGCCACAGAAAGACAGGGGGCGCGGATGGCTACACCTTC. It encodes CASSAQTPPRHRKTGGADGYTF.

V and J are TRBV5-4 and TRBJ2-1, with D possibly being TRBD2 (5 bases). The V end was cut by 4 bases, the J end by 0 bases, with 11 bases between. Germline V CDR1 and CDR2: SGHNT, YYREEE (reference sequence). The CDR3 extends over 15 amino acids. The CDR3 DNA is TGTGCCAGCAGCCTCCCAGGAGGCTCCTACAATGAGCAGTTCTTC. Its protein is CASSLPGGSYNEQFF.

V gene TRBV28 combines with J gene TRBJ1-4, with D possibly TRBD1 on 6 matching bases. The CDR3 length is 14 residues. Trimming removed 1 base at V and 7 bases at J, with 10 bases between. Germline V lookup: CDR1 MDHEN, CDR2 SYDVKM. The CDR3 DNA reads as TGTGCCAGCAGTTTATTCCAGGGGCGTGAAAAACTGTTTTTT. It translates to CASSLFQGREKLFF.

The chain has TRBV10-3 and TRBJ2-3; 13 nucleotides align to TRBD2. The CDR3 extends over 16 amino acids. V shed 5 bases, J shed 4 bases, and the junction held 6 bases outside the gene matches. Germline CDR1 is ENHRY and CDR2 is SYGVKD. CDR3 residues: CAISPWTSGSADTQYF. The DNA of the CDR3 is TGTGCCATCAGTCCTTGGACTAGCGGGAGCGCAGATACGCAGTATTTT.